This T cell receptor (beta chain) was captured in a study of cytomegalovirus exposure and HLA in healthy donors. Study results and limitations: Despite most TCR sequences being rare, some public TCRs occurred in many donors. Clonal expansion, a later analysis showed, was greater in HLA-associated TCR beta chains than in equally common others. The study assumed roughly uniform donor sequencing depth for presence/absence analyses.

Remarks on this clone: As yet, its antigen is unknown.

Germline CDR1 reads MNHEY; CDR2 reads SMNVEV (reference sequence). This CDR3 is 17 amino acids long. The junction had 8 bases not matched to a gene; V was cut back by 0 bases and J by 7 bases. In the PCR, 60 Vbeta and 13 Jbeta primers were used. Profiled with immunoSEQ multiplex PCR; TCRdb holds only in-frame clones, not every one. The table shows around 180,000 clones, with approximately 81% occurring only once. The sequenced sample was PBMCs. This clonotype originated in a boy between 2 and 10 years old in good health and CMV-seronegative. The V call is TRBV27, the J call TRBJ2-1, with 11 nucleotides matching TRBD2. Here the CDR3 DNA reads TGTGCCAGCAGTTTATCTCCACTAGCGGGAGTTCCAAATGAGCAGTTCTTC. Its protein is CASSLSPLAGVPNEQFF.